Listed here are 17 T cell receptor beta chains from one sample, sequenced in a study of blood T cell repertoires in COVID-19. The repertoire was sequenced with immunoSEQ multiplex PCR; TCRdb's copy has only in-frame clones and lacks some. Among roughly 92,000 clones listed, 87% were seen once. Sequencing was done on a sample of peripheral blood. Receptors originate from a woman over 75 with acute or convalescent COVID-19.

The chain has TRBV12-3 or TRBV12-4 and TRBJ2-2; TRBD1 is a possible D gene (6 bases). There are 13 residues in the CDR3. Trimming took 5 bases from V and 6 from J, leaving 10 bases between them. The CDR3 loop is CASSTGTPGELFF. DNA of the CDR3: TGTGCCAGCAGTACAGGGACGCCCGGGGAGCTGTTTTTT.

This chain connects TRBV19 to TRBJ2-7, with 8 bases matching TRBD2. Germline V lookup: CDR1 LNHDA, CDR2 SQIVND (reference sequence). The junction had 3 bases not matched to a gene; V was cut back by 3 bases and J by 5 bases. This CDR3 is 13 amino acids long. The CDR3 sequence is CASSISAGDEQYF. The CDR3 coding sequence is TGTGCCAGTAGTATTTCAGCGGGGGACGAGCAGTACTTC.

The rearrangement joins TRBV5-5 to TRBJ2-1; 9 nucleotides align to TRBD2. After removal of 5 bases from V and 9 bases from J, the junction contained 3 bases not matched to a gene. Germline V gene data show CDR1 as SGHKS and CDR2 as YYEKEE (reference sequence). The CDR3 has 12 residues. CDR3 sequence: CASSYSGSEQFF. CDR3 coding DNA: TGTGCCAGCAGTTATAGCGGGAGTGAGCAGTTCTTC. Filled out from reference TRBV5-5 and TRBJ2-1, the complete variable domain reads DAGVTQSPTHLIKTRGQQVTLRCSPISGHKSVSWYQQVLGQGPQFIFQYYEKEERGRGNFPDRFSARQFPNYSSELNVNALLLGDSALYLCASSYSGSEQFFGPGTRLTVL.

The gene calls are TRBV15 and TRBJ2-5, with D perhaps TRBD2 (6 bases). Germline CDR1 and CDR2: LNHNV and YYDKDF (reference sequence). Trimming removed 1 base at V and 2 bases at J, with 8 bases between. This CDR3 is built from 14 residues. The CDR3 protein is CATSRGLEQETQYF. DNA of the CDR3: TGTGCCACCAGCAGAGGACTAGAACAAGAGACCCAGTACTTC.

This clone was seen once. The V call is TRBV12-3 or TRBV12-4, the J call TRBJ1-5, with 7 nucleotides matching TRBD1. V lost 5 bases, J lost 6 bases, and 4 bases stayed unmatched. This CDR3 is built from 13 residues. Here the CDR3 reads CASSMTGIQPQHF. In DNA, the CDR3 is TGTGCCAGCAGTATGACAGGGATTCAGCCCCAGCATTTT.

This clone was counted only a few times. V usage is TRBV10-3 and J usage is TRBJ2-1; a possible D gene is TRBD1 (6 bases). From germline, CDR1 is ENHRY and CDR2 SYGVKD. This CDR3 is 14 amino acids long. V lost 6 bases and J 0 bases, leaving 9 bases between the germline ends. CDR3 DNA: TGTGCCATCAGAGGGGGTGTCTCCTACAATGAGCAGTTCTTC. Amino acids: CAIRGGVSYNEQFF.

This chain connects TRBV10-3 to TRBJ1-5; D remains unclear. V was trimmed by 10 bases and J by 6 bases, leaving 22 bases between them. Germline assignment: CDR1 ENHRY and CDR2 SYGVKD. CDR3 length: 15 amino acids. CDR3 nucleotide sequence: TGTGCCACTAGCGGGAGGGAGGGAGTGAGTCAGCCCCAGCATTTT. Amino acids: CATSGREGVSQPQHF.

The CDR3 sequence is CASRAGVFYEQYF. In nucleotides, the CDR3 is TGTGCCAGCAGGGCGGGGGTTTTCTACGAGCAGTACTTC. V and J are TRBV6-5 and TRBJ2-7; 7 bases are shared with TRBD2. The germline V gene encodes CDR1 MNHEY and CDR2 SVGAGI. V gave up 6 bases and J gave up 3 bases; unmatched junction bases: 5. The CDR3 has 13 residues.

The V call is TRBV7-9, the J call TRBJ2-2; no clear D. The germline gives CDR1 SEHNR, CDR2 FQNEAQ (reference sequence). The germline V and J ends were trimmed by 2 bases and 5 bases, with 12 bases remaining between them. The CDR3 has 15 amino acids. CDR3 bases: TGTGCCAGCAGCTTAATCCCGGTTAATACCGGGGAGCTGTTTTTT. Its translation: CASSLIPVNTGELFF.

J is TRBJ2-1 and V is TRBV15; possibly TRBD1 for D (5 bases). This CDR3 is 15 amino acids long. Germline V lookup: CDR1 LNHNV, CDR2 YYDKDF (reference sequence). V lost 1 base to trimming and J lost 0 bases, with 7 bases between them. The CDR3 reads CATSRAQGSYNEQFF. CDR3 coding DNA: TGTGCCACCAGCAGAGCCCAGGGCTCCTACAATGAGCAGTTCTTC. The full variable domain, with the rest looked up from reference TRBV15 and TRBJ2-1, is DAMVIQNPRYQVTQFGKPVTLSCSQTLNHNVMYWYQQKSSQAPKLLFHYYDKDFNNEADTPDNFQSRRPNTSFCFLDIRSPGLGDTAMYLCATSRAQGSYNEQFFGPGTRLTVL.

This rearrangement joins TRBV7-2 to TRBJ1-5; 9 bases line up with TRBD1. The CDR3 is made up of 16 amino acids. After removal of 5 bases from V and 3 bases from J, the junction contained 8 bases not matched to a gene. Germline V CDR1 and CDR2: SGHTA, FQGNSA. The CDR3: CASSPQQGATNQPQHF. The CDR3 coding sequence is TGTGCCAGCAGCCCTCAACAGGGGGCTACCAATCAGCCCCAGCATTTT.

The gene calls are TRBV25-1 and TRBJ2-3; TRBD1 might be the D (6 bases). Per germline, CDR1 MGHDK and CDR2 SYGVNS. The CDR3 spans 13 residues. Trimming took 4 bases from V and 3 from J, leaving 8 bases between them. As DNA, the CDR3 is TGTGCCAGCAGTGGCCAGGGGACAGATACGCAGTATTTT. Protein product: CASSGQGTDTQYF. Drawing the rest from reference TRBV25-1 and TRBJ2-3, the complete variable domain is EADIYQTPRYLVIGTGKKITLECSQTMGHDKMYWYQQDPGMELHLIHYSYGVNSTEKGDLSSESTVSRIRTEHFPLTLESARPSHTSQYLCASSGQGTDTQYFGPGTRLTVL.

V usage is TRBV6-1 and J usage is TRBJ1-2, with TRBD1 identical over 7 bases. Germline trimming cut 1 base from V and 4 bases from J; bases unmatched to any gene: 12. Per the germline V gene, CDR1 is MNHNS and CDR2 is SASEGT. This CDR3 is built from 17 residues. As DNA, the CDR3 is TGTGCCAGCAGTGAAGGTGCATACAGGGGAATCAGCTATGGCTACACCTTC. Residues: CASSEGAYRGISYGYTF.

The chain employs TRBV13 and TRBJ1-1, with 8 nucleotides matching TRBD1. With 4 bases clipped from V and 4 bases from J, the junction kept 5 bases outside the gene matches. This CDR3 has 14 residues. Germline V gene sequence: CDR1 PRHDT, CDR2 FYEKMQ (reference sequence). The CDR3 region has the DNA TGTGCCAGCAGCTCAATCACAGGGGGCACTGAAGCTTTCTTT. It yields the protein CASSSITGGTEAFF. Combining the CDR3 with reference TRBV13 and TRBJ1-1 gives the whole variable domain AAGVIQSPRHLIKEKRETATLKCYPIPRHDTVYWYQQGPGQDPQFLISFYEKMQSDKGSIPDRFSAQQFSDYHSELNMSSLELGDSALYFCASSSITGGTEAFFGQGTRLTVV.

The chain uses TRBV30 and TRBJ2-7; D not resolved. V was shortened by 3 bases and J by 5 bases, with 20 bases between the two germline ends. Per the germline V gene, CDR1 is GTSNPN and CDR2 is SVGIG (reference sequence). CDR3 length equals 15 residues. The chain's CDR3 is CAWSLRGIPPDEQYF. For the CDR3, the DNA is TGTGCCTGGAGCCTTCGCGGCATTCCCCCTGACGAGCAGTACTTC. Variable domain in full (rest from reference TRBV30 and TRBJ2-7): SQTIHQWPATLVQPVGSPLSLECTVEGTSNPNLYWYRQAAGRGLQLLFYSVGIGQISSEVPQNLSASRPQDRQFILSSKKLLLSDSGFYLCAWSLRGIPPDEQYFGPGTRLTVT.

The chain recombines TRBV10-3 with TRBJ1-5; a possible D gene is TRBD1 (5 bases). Trimming removed 5 bases at V and 0 bases at J, with 11 bases between. The CDR3 is made up of 15 amino acids. Germline loops: CDR1 ENHRY, CDR2 SYGVKD. This chain's CDR3 is CAISQDSNSNQPQHF. CDR3 coding DNA: TGTGCCATCAGTCAAGACAGTAATAGCAATCAGCCCCAGCATTTT.

V gene TRBV6-5 combines with J gene TRBJ2-7; 13 nucleotides match TRBD2. CDR3 length: 14 amino acids. Germline CDR1 is MNHEY and CDR2 is SVGAGI. V shed 10 bases and J 4 bases; nucleotides not matched to a gene: 7. CDR3 in DNA: TGTGCCAACGCCCGGACTAGCGGGAGTTACGAGCAGTACTTC. This codes for CANARTSGSYEQYF.